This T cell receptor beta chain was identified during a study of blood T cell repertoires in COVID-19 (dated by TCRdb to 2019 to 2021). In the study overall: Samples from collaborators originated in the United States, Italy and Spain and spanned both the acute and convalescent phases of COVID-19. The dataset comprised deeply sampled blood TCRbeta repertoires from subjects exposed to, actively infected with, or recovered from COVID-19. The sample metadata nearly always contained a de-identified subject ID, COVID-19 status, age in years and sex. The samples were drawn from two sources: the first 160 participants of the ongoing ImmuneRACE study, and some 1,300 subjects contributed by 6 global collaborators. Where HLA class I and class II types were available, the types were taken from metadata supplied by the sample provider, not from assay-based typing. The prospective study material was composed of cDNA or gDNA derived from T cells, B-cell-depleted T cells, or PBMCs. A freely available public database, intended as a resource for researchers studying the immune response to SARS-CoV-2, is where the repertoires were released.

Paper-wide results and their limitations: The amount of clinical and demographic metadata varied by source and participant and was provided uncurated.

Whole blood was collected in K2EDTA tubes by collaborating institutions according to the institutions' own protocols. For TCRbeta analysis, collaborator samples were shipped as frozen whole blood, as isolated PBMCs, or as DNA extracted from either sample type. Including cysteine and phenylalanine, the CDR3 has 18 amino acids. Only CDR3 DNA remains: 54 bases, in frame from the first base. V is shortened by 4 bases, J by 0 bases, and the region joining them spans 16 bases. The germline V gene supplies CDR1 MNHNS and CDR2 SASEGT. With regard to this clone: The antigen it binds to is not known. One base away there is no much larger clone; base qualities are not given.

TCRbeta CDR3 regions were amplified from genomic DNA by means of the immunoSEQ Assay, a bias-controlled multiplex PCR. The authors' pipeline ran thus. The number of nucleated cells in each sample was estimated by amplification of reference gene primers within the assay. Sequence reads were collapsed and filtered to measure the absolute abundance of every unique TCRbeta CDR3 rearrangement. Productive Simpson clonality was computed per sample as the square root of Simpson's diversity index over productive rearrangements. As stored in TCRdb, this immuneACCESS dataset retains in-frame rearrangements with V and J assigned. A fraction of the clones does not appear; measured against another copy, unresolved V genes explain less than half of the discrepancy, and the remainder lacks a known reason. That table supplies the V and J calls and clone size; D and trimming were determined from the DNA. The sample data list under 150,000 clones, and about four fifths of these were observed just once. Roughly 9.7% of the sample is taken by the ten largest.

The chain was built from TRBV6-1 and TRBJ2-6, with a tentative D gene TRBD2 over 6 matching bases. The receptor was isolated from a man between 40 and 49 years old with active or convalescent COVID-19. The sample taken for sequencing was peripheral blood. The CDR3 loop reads CASSGPGLPSSGANVLTF. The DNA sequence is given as TGTGCCAGCAGTGGGCCGGGACTCCCAAGCTCTGGGGCCAACGTCCTGACTTTC.